This TCR beta chain was captured by sequencing in a study of T cells in Graves' hyperthyroidism and ophthalmopathy. Deletions cut 3 bases from V and 10 bases from J, with 13 bases between. The CDR3 covers 14 residues. CDR1 is LNHNV, CDR2 YYDKDF, per germline (reference sequence). General study points: By a 13 V-J model, ophthalmopathy was set apart from stable hyperthyroidism. Before onset, by a median of around 6.4 months, the model predicted ophthalmopathy. In blood, most of the thyroid clonotypes expanded above 0.001 were also present.

TCR beta CDR3 regions were amplified from RNA transcripts. The HTBI primer set drove a first-round RT-PCR of the TCR CDR3. One entry per CDR3 protein, called by TCRdb with MiXCR from the multiplex PCR reads. Here the sample spans roughly 510,000 distinct CDR3 sequences, about 45% being singletons. This clonotype was observed a few times. Its cognate antigen is unknown. This chain joins TRBV15 and TRBJ1-6; D gene ambiguous. What was sequenced was peripheral blood or thyroid tissue (not recorded which). This TCR was recovered from an adult woman with Graves' disease, either hyperthyroidism or ophthalmopathy (not recorded which). This CDR3 is CATSSQAGGSPLHF. The CDR3 nucleotides read TGTGCCACCAGCAGTCAAGCGGGAGGGTCACCCCTCCACTTT.